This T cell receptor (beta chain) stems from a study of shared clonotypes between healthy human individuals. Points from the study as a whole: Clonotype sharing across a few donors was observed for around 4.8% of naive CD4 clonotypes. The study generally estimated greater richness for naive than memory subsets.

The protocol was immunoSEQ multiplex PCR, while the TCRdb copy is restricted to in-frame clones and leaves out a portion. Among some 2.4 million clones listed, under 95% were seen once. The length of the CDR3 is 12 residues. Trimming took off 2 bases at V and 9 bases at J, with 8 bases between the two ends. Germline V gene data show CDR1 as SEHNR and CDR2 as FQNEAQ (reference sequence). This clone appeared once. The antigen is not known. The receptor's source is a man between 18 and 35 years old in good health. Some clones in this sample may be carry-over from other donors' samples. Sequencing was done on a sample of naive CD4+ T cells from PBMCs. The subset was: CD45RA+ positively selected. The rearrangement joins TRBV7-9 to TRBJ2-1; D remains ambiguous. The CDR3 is CASSLQLLEQFF. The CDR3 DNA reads TGTGCCAGCAGCTTACAGTTACTTGAGCAGTTCTTC. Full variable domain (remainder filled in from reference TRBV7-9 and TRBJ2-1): DTGVSQNPRHKITKRGQNVTFRCDPISEHNRLYWYRQTLGQGPEFLTYFQNEAQLEKSRLLSDRFSAERPKGSFSTLEIQRTEQGDSAMYLCASSLQLLEQFFGPGTRLTVL.